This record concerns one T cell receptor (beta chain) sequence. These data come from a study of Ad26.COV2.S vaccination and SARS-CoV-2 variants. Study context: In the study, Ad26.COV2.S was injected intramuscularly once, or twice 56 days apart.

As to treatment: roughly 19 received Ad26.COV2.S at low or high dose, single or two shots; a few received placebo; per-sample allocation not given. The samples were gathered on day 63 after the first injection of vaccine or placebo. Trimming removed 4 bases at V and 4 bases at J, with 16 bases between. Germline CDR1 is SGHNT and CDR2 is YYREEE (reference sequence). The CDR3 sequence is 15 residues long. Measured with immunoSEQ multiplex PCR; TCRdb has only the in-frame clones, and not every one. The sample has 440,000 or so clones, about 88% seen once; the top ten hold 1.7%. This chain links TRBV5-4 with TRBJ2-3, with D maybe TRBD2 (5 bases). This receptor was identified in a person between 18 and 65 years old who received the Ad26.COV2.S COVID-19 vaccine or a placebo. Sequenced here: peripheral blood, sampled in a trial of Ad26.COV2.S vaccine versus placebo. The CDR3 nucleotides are TGTGCCAGCAGCCGCGACTACTCTGTGGCAGATACGCAGTATTTT. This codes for CASSRDYSVADTQYF.